This TCR beta chain is from a study of T-cell memory formation after mild COVID-19. Broader study findings: Most CD4+ clones that shrank were in CM and EM, while CD8+ ones turned up in EMRA. Some clones that responded were present in memory (sampled pre-infection), which suggests cross-reactive memory joined. Clones contracting day 15 to 85 were balanced CD4/CD8; later expanders leaned CD4+.

As concerns this clonotype: What it binds is unknown.

5'RACE primed from the constant segment yielded TCR alpha and TCR beta cDNA libraries bearing sample barcodes and UMIs. TCRdb passed the 5' RACE reads through MiXCR, listing each CDR3 protein once. This sample carries 100,000 or so distinct CDR3 sequences, around 10% of them seen once, and the ten largest clones take roughly two fifths. Per germline, CDR1 MGHDK and CDR2 SYGVNS. With 4 bases clipped from V and 4 bases from J, the junction kept 4 bases outside the gene matches. This CDR3 contains 16 residues. The chain has TRBV25-1 and TRBJ2-2; TRBD2 agrees at 12 bases. The sequence was collected from a man younger than 30 who had mild COVID-19 (a few samples of this study predate the infection). Cell type and time point are not known. Material for sequencing was PBMCs or a T cell subset sorted from them (not recorded which). The CDR3 region has the DNA TGTGCCAGCAGTGCCCGGACTAGCGGGGCCACCGGGGAGCTGTTTTTT. Its translation is CASSARTSGATGELFF.